Each of the 9 T cell receptor beta chains below was sequenced from the same sample in a study of T cells in Graves' hyperthyroidism and ophthalmopathy. Amplified TCR beta CDR3 regions derived from RNA transcripts. A first-round RT-PCR of the TCR CDR3 used the HTBI primer set. TCRdb reanalysed the multiplex PCR reads using MiXCR and keeps one entry per CDR3 protein. The sample lists 700,000 to 950,000 distinct CDR3 sequences; 30% to 40% were seen once. The sequenced material came from blood. Every receptor here comes from a woman aged 40 to 50 with Graves' hyperthyroidism.

With respect to this clonotype: A read error may explain this, as a much larger clone is one base away. The genes are TRBV20-1 and TRBJ2-7, with D possibly matching TRBD1 (6 bases). This CDR3 comprises 14 residues. Germline V gives CDR1 DFQATT, CDR2 SNEGSKA (reference sequence). The V end lost 6 bases, the J end lost 7 bases, and 22 bases lay between the germline ends. The CDR3 sequence is CSANRELGDNEQYF. The CDR3 nucleotides read TGCAGTGCGAACAGGGAATTGGGGGACAATGAGCAGTACTTC.

This clonotype was detected ten times or more. This sequence joins TRBV12-3 or TRBV12-4 and TRBJ1-6; 7 positions match TRBD1. The length of the CDR3 is 14 residues. Unmatched junction bases numbered 6, after V lost 6 bases and J lost 7 bases. CDR3 sequence reads: CASSRQGLNSPLHF. The DNA of the CDR3 is TGTGCCAGCAGCAGACAGGGTTTGAATTCACCCCTCCACTTT.

About this clonotype: A much larger clone lies one base from this, so it may be a read error. This chain links TRBV11-2 with TRBJ2-7; 10 bases map to TRBD1. Per the germline V gene, CDR1 is SGHAT and CDR2 is FQNNGV. The CDR3 runs to 14 residues. CDR3 in amino acids: CASSRTGGDYGQYF. In DNA form, the CDR3 reads TGTGCCAGCAGCCGGACAGGGGGAGATTACGGGCAGTACTTC.

This chain joins TRBV6-1 and TRBJ1-6; 9 bases align to TRBD1. Germline trimming cut 6 bases from V and 9 bases from J; bases unmatched to any gene: 9. The CDR3 is 15 residues long. Germline CDR1 MNHNS, CDR2 SASEGT. The CDR3 DNA follows: TGTGCCAGCAGACACCCGGGACAGGGCTCTTCACCCCTCCACTTT. It encodes CASRHPGQGSSPLHF.

This clonotype appeared a few times. This chain connects TRBV13 to TRBJ2-7; D may be TRBD1 (5 bases). CDR3 length: 15 residues. V was pared by 3 bases and J by 2 bases, with 14 bases between. CDR1 is PRHDT and CDR2 is FYEKMQ in the germline V gene (reference sequence). The CDR3 protein is CASSFPGFPAYEQYF. CDR3 bases: TGTGCCAGCAGCTTCCCAGGGTTTCCGGCCTACGAGCAGTACTTC. The whole variable domain, remainder taken from reference TRBV13 and TRBJ2-7, is AAGVIQSPRHLIKEKRETATLKCYPIPRHDTVYWYQQGPGQDPQFLISFYEKMQSDKGSIPDRFSAQQFSDYHSELNMSSLELGDSALYFCASSFPGFPAYEQYFGPGTRLTVT.

This clonotype has more than one count but fewer than ten. The chain combines TRBV12-3 or TRBV12-4 with TRBJ2-5; 7 bases are a match to TRBD1. V trimming: 6 bases; J trimming: 4 bases; junction bases outside the gene matches: 14. The CDR3 has 16 amino acids. DNA of the CDR3: TGTGCCAGCAGACCAAATTTAGGGGGCGAGCGAGAGACCCAGTACTTC. Residues: CASRPNLGGERETQYF.

At least ten counts were recorded for this clonotype. The chain joins TRBV2 to TRBJ1-5; possibly TRBD1 for D (5 bases). The germline V gene encodes CDR1 SNHLY and CDR2 FYNNEI. The CDR3 is 13 amino acids. Trimming took 6 bases from V and 7 from J, leaving 13 bases between them. The chain's CDR3 is CASSRADVQPQHF. CDR3 in DNA: TGTGCCAGCAGCAGGGCGGACGTACAGCCCCAGCATTTT.

This clonotype was observed a few times. The chain is built from TRBV10-1 and TRBJ1-2, with no clear D. The germline gives CDR1 WNHNN, CDR2 SYGVQD (reference sequence). Between the trimmed V and J ends, which lost 3 bases and 4 bases, there was a span of 9 bases. The CDR3 spans 13 residues. CDR3 sequence reads: CASSDMVSYGYTF. The CDR3 nucleotides are TGCGCCAGCAGTGATATGGTTTCCTATGGCTACACCTTC.

This chain connects TRBV7-9 to TRBJ2-7; the D gene could be TRBD1 or TRBD2 (7 bases each). Trimming took off 4 bases at V and 4 bases at J, with 26 bases between the two ends. The CDR3 runs 18 residues. Germline V gives CDR1 SEHNR, CDR2 FQNEAQ (reference sequence). CDR3 nucleotide sequence: TGTGCCAGCAGCTCACTTCTAAAAGGGAGGGGACAGCTTTACGAGCAGTACTTC. It yields the protein CASSSLLKGRGQLYEQYF. The full variable domain, in which reference TRBV7-9 and TRBJ2-7 provide the parts outside the CDR3, is DTGVSQNPRHKITKRGQNVTFRCDPISEHNRLYWYRQTLGQGPEFLTYFQNEAQLEKSRLLSDRFSAERPKGSFSTLEIQRTEQGDSAMYLCASSSLLKGRGQLYEQYFGPGTRLTVT.